A selection of T cell receptor beta chains follows, all from one sample in a study of CD8 T cells in ankylosing spondylitis. TCRdb independently ran MiXCR on the 5' RACE reads; one entry per CDR3 protein. Among about 130,000 distinct CDR3 sequences listed, just under 7.5% were seen once. Sample: blood, either unsorted or a sorted T cell fraction (not recorded which). All receptors come from a female donor with ankylosing spondylitis or in good health (not recorded which). Both conserved end residues are part of each CDR3. The order of the fields is V gene, clone size, D gene, J gene, CDR3 DNA, CDR3 protein. A D gene is named only where the DNA matches it firmly. Clone sizes are given selectively: once, few, many, or a class where the clone is expanded.

TRBV3-1	many	-	TRBJ2-7	TGTGCCAGCAGCCAAGTCCCCGGACAGCCGACCTACGAGCAGTACTTC	CASSQVPGQPTYEQYF
TRBV29-1	many	-	TRBJ2-2	TGCAGCGTTGAAGGGGCAGGGGAGGATATCGGGGAGCTGTTTTTT	CSVEGAGEDIGELFF
TRBV5-6	many	-	TRBJ1-2	TGTGCCAGCAGCTTGGAGGATCGCTACACCTTC	CASSLEDRYTF
TRBV6-5	many	-	TRBJ2-7	TGTGCCAGCAGTTACTCATCCGAACCGTTCTACGAGCAGTACTTC	CASSYSSEPFYEQYF
TRBV7-3	many	TRBD1	TRBJ1-2	TGTGCCAGCAGCTTGGACAGGGATGGTGGCTACACCTTC	CASSLDRDGGYTF
TRBV2	few	-	TRBJ2-4	TGTGCCAGTGAAAAGGACCTGCGGAACATTCAGTACTTC	CASEKDLRNIQYF
TRBV24-1	-	TRBD1	TRBJ1-2	TGTGCCACCGCGACAGGGTCTCTTGGCTACACCTTC	CATATGSLGYTF
TRBV7-9	many	-	TRBJ1-4	TGTGCCAGCAGGTCAATCCGGGACACTACTGAAAAACTGTTTTTT	CASRSIRDTTEKLFF
TRBV25-1	few	-	TRBJ1-2	TGTGCCAGCACTAAACAGGGTAACTATGGCTACACCTTC	CASTKQGNYGYTF
TRBV12-3/TRBV12-4	many	TRBD1	TRBJ1-4	TGTGCCAGCAGCCCATCGGACAGGGCAGGCACTAATGAAAAACTGTTTTTT	CASSPSDRAGTNEKLFF
TRBV20-1	many	-	TRBJ1-2	TGCAGTGCTAGAGATCGACACTCCTATGGCTACACCTTC	CSARDRHSYGYTF
TRBV7-2	few	-	TRBJ2-2	TGTGCCAGCAGTGCGGGTCGGGGGACCGGGGAGCTGTTTTTT	CASSAGRGTGELFF
TRBV6-5	few	-	TRBJ2-5	TGTGCCAGCAGTTACTCGAATAGCCAAGAGACCCAGTACTTC	CASSYSNSQETQYF
TRBV6-1	-	TRBD2	TRBJ2-1	TGTGCCAGCAGTGAAGGAGCGGGGGGGGACTCCTACAATGAGCAGTTCTTC	CASSEGAGGDSYNEQFF
TRBV12-5	many	-	TRBJ2-1	TGTGCTAGTGGTTCGCGGGAAATCTACAATGAGCAGTTCTTC	CASGSREIYNEQFF
TRBV5-5	few	-	TRBJ2-5	TGTGCCAGCACCCTTTTAGGGAACAATCGGGAGACCCAGTACTTC	CASTLLGNNRETQYF
TRBV12-3/TRBV12-4	many	-	TRBJ2-4	TGTGCCAGCAGCCCGGTGAGGGGGGGCGCGGCCCAGTACTTC	CASSPVRGGAAQYF
TRBV5-1	many	-	TRBJ2-2	TGCGCCAGCAGCGGTGACCTCGGCGGCTCGGTCGGGGAGCTGTTTTTT	CASSGDLGGSVGELFF
TRBV5-1	many	-	TRBJ1-2	TGCGCCAGCAGCCCAGAAGGAAACTATGGCTACACCTTC	CASSPEGNYGYTF
TRBV10-3	once	TRBD1	TRBJ1-2	TGTGCCATCAGTGAGTCGGACAGGGCTGGCTACACCTTC	CAISESDRAGYTF
TRBV5-1	many	-	TRBJ1-1	TGCGCCAGCAGCTTCCTTGGCCAGGGCGGGACTGAAGCTTTCTTT	CASSFLGQGGTEAFF
TRBV10-3	many	TRBD1	TRBJ1-2	TGTGCCATCGGACAGGCGCTTGGCTACACCTTC	CAIGQALGYTF
TRBV5-6	many	-	TRBJ2-7	TGTGCCAGCAGCCCCGTGGGCGAAGGCGAGCAGTACTTC	CASSPVGEGEQYF
TRBV7-8	many	-	TRBJ2-7	TGTGCCAGCAGCCTAAACTCAGGCTTTGAGTTCTACGAGCAGTACTTC	CASSLNSGFEFYEQYF
TRBV12-3/TRBV12-4	many	-	TRBJ2-5	TGTGCCAGCAGTTTAGAAGGGACCCAGTACTTC	CASSLEGTQYF
TRBV2	many	-	TRBJ2-5	TGTGCCAGCAGTGCCGAGCTAGAGCGGGCCCAGTACTTC	CASSAELERAQYF
TRBV4-1	many	-	TRBJ1-1	TGCGCCAGCAGCCCCCCCCGGGGTTGGGGGTCGCGGAACACTGAAGCTTTCTTT	CASSPPRGWGSRNTEAFF
TRBV6-5	many	-	TRBJ2-5	TGTGCCAGCAGCTACCTATGGAAGTACCAAGAGACCCAGTACTTC	CASSYLWKYQETQYF
TRBV7-6	few	TRBD1	TRBJ2-7	TGTGCCAGCAGCCGAGACAGGGTGAGCGAGCAGTACTTC	CASSRDRVSEQYF
TRBV5-4	-	-	TRBJ2-2	TGTGCCAGCAGCTCCGGGGCAGTGGACACCGGGGAGCTGTTTTTT	CASSSGAVDTGELFF
TRBV7-9	few	TRBD1	TRBJ1-1	TGTGCCAGCAGCTCCGGGACAGAGGGGACTGAAGCTTTCTTT	CASSSGTEGTEAFF
TRBV5-1	many	-	TRBJ2-3	TGCGCCAGCACCTTCGGCGAGTACACAGATACGCAGTATTTT	CASTFGEYTDTQYF
TRBV7-6	few	TRBD2	TRBJ2-2	TGTGCCAGCAGCTTACCCGGGACTAGCGGGTCTAAAAACGGGGAGCTGTTTTTT	CASSLPGTSGSKNGELFF
TRBV7-2	-	-	TRBJ1-6	TGTGCCAGCAGCTTAGAATGGAGTTATAATTCACCCCTCCACTTT	CASSLEWSYNSPLHF
TRBV20-1	many	-	TRBJ2-4	TGCAGTGCTGCCCGGGGGGCCCAAGCCAAAAACATTCAGTACTTC	CSAARGAQAKNIQYF
TRBV4-3	many	TRBD1	TRBJ1-1	TGCGCCAGCAGCCAAGTCAAGATCTCTACCGGGACAGCGAACACTGAAGCTTTCTTT	CASSQVKISTGTANTEAFF
TRBV20-1	-	TRBD1	TRBJ2-2	TGCAGTGCTAGGGCCCGACAGGGTCGGGGCACCGGGGAGCTGTTTTTT	CSARARQGRGTGELFF
TRBV12-3/TRBV12-4	many	TRBD2	TRBJ2-1	TGTGCCAGCAGGGGACTAGCCGACCACAATGAGCAGTTCTTC	CASRGLADHNEQFF
TRBV5-6	many	-	TRBJ2-3	TGTGCCAGCAGTACGGACGGCGGGGATACGCAGTATTTT	CASSTDGGDTQYF
TRBV6-6	-	-	TRBJ1-2	TGTGCCAGCAGTGACAAACTCAGCTATGGCTACACCTTC	CASSDKLSYGYTF
TRBV4-1	many	-	TRBJ1-5	TGCGCCAGCAGCCCAGGGAGCCGGGGATTTAGCAATCAGCCCCAGCATTTT	CASSPGSRGFSNQPQHF
TRBV7-9	-	-	TRBJ1-2	TGTGCCAGCAGCCCGGGGGTAGTTGGCTACACCTTC	CASSPGVVGYTF
TRBV20-1	many	TRBD1	TRBJ1-2	TGCAGCCCGTCAGGGGGCGCCTATGGCTACACCTTC	CSPSGGAYGYTF
TRBV4-1	many	-	TRBJ1-1	TGCGCCAGCAGCCAAGAGATGAACACTGAAGCTTTCTTT	CASSQEMNTEAFF
TRBV12-3/TRBV12-4	many	-	TRBJ1-6	TGTGCCAGCAGTTTGGGGGGGCTCGATTCACCCCTCCACTTT	CASSLGGLDSPLHF
TRBV6-5	-	TRBD2	TRBJ2-1	TGTGCCAGCAGTTATCGGGCTAGCGGGGGGGTAACCTACAATGAGCAGTTCTTC	CASSYRASGGVTYNEQFF
TRBV29-1	many	-	TRBJ2-1	TGCAGCGTTGTAGGTGGGGTCGGGGAGCAGTTCTTC	CSVVGGVGEQFF
TRBV3-1	many	TRBD1	TRBJ1-5	TGTGCCAGCAGCCAAGCGGGGACAGGGCCTTGGTCCCAGCATTTT	CASSQAGTGPWSQHF
TRBV28	-	-	TRBJ2-1	TGTGCCAGCAGTGATGGACACAATCAGCAGTTCTTC	CASSDGHNQQFF
TRBV7-9	many	-	TRBJ1-1	TGTGCCAGCAGCTTAGCGACAGGCCTGAACACTGAAGCTTTCTTT	CASSLATGLNTEAFF
TRBV5-6	-	TRBD2	TRBJ2-2	TGTGCCAGCACCGGGACTAGCGGGGGGGCATACACCGGGGAGCTGTTTTTT	CASTGTSGGAYTGELFF
TRBV5-1	many	-	TRBJ1-6	TGCGCCAGCACCCCGTCGGGGATAAATTCACCCCTCCACTTT	CASTPSGINSPLHF
TRBV29-1	many	-	TRBJ1-2	TGCAGCGTTGAAGATCTCGACAAGAGCTATGGCTACACCTTC	CSVEDLDKSYGYTF
TRBV7-9	many	-	TRBJ1-1	TGTGCCAGCAGCTGGGAACAGGGTGCTGAAGCTTTCTTT	CASSWEQGAEAFF
TRBV5-1	many	TRBD1	TRBJ1-6	TGCGCCAGCAGCTTATTATCTACAGGGGGCTTGAATTCACCCCTCCACTTT	CASSLLSTGGLNSPLHF
TRBV7-3	many	-	TRBJ2-1	TGTGCCAGCAGCTTATTACCGGGACGGGCAGACAATGAGCAGTTCTTC	CASSLLPGRADNEQFF
TRBV12-3/TRBV12-4	many	TRBD2	TRBJ2-5	TGTGCCAGCACTAAAACCCTAGCGGGGGGAGAGACCCAGTACTTC	CASTKTLAGGETQYF